A selection of T cell receptor beta chains follows, all from one sample in a study of cytomegalovirus exposure and HLA in healthy donors. The assay was immunoSEQ multiplex PCR, and TCRdb's table has in-frame clones only and misses some. The sample holds 140,000 or so clones, roughly 70% seen once. Sample: PBMCs. The receptors were gathered from a woman aged 40 to 50 in good health and CMV-seronegative. Both conserved end residues are part of each CDR3. A D gene is named only where the DNA matches it firmly. Clone size is not always given. Where it is, it says once, few, many or a class for expanded clones.

v_call,j_call,d_call,clone_size,cdr3_nt,cdr3_aa
TRBV7-9,TRBJ2-7,TRBD2,NA,TGTGCCAGCAGCTTCGGGACTAGCGGCCTTAGACCCTACGAGCAGTACTTC,CASSFGTSGLRPYEQYF
TRBV27,TRBJ1-1,TRBD1,few,TGTGCCAGCAGTTCCCTATTCGGGGGGGCAGGGGGGACGGTATGGGTGTACACTGAAGCTTTCTTT,CASSSLFGGAGGTVWVYTEAFF
TRBV21-1,TRBJ1-5,NA,NA,TGTGCCAGCAGCGCAGGCAGGGGAGAACAGCCCCAGCATTTT,CASSAGRGEQPQHF
TRBV4-1,TRBJ1-4,NA,few,TGCGCCAGCAGCCAAGCCCTCAATGAAAAACTGTTTTTT,CASSQALNEKLFF
TRBV5-5,TRBJ2-2,TRBD1,NA,TGTGCCAGCAGCTCCGGGACAGCGAACACCGGGGAGCTGTTTTTT,CASSSGTANTGELFF
TRBV28,TRBJ1-6,NA,NA,TGTGCCAGCAGTTTATCAGGGAACAATTCACCCCTCCACTTT,CASSLSGNNSPLHF
TRBV20-1,TRBJ2-1,NA,once,TGCAGCCGTGCGGGTTACAATGAGCAGTTCTTC,CSRAGYNEQFF
TRBV29-1,TRBJ2-3,NA,once,TGCAGCGTTGTTGAGGGCCCAGATACGCAGTATTTT,CSVVEGPDTQYF
TRBV7-9,TRBJ1-2,NA,NA,TGTTCCAGCAGCTTATTATATGCGGAGGGAGATTATGGCTACACCTTC,CSSSLLYAEGDYGYTF
TRBV12-2,TRBJ1-1,NA,NA,TGTGCAAGTCGCTTAGCCAAACCTAGCCCCGGGACAAAGAACACTGAAGCTTTCTTT,CASRLAKPSPGTKNTEAFF
TRBV2,TRBJ2-3,NA,NA,TGTGCCAGCAGTTCGACAGACCGCACAGATACGCAGTATTTT,CASSSTDRTDTQYF
TRBV13,TRBJ1-2,TRBD1,NA,TGTGCCAGCAGCCAAACTGGGACAGGGGCTACCAACTATGGCTACACCTTC,CASSQTGTGATNYGYTF
TRBV14,TRBJ2-3,NA,NA,TGTGCCAGCAGCCAAGATACGACAGCAGATACGCAGTATTTT,CASSQDTTADTQYF
TRBV18,TRBJ2-2,TRBD2,few,TGTGCCAGCTCACTCGGACTAGCGGAGAACACCGGGGAGCTGTTTTTT,CASSLGLAENTGELFF
TRBV4-1,TRBJ2-7,NA,NA,TGCGCCAGCAGCCAAGAGCGGGGAACCTACGAGCAGTACTTC,CASSQERGTYEQYF
TRBV19,TRBJ2-1,TRBD2,NA,TGTGCCAGTAGTATACTGGCTAGCGGGTACAATGAGCAGTTCTTC,CASSILASGYNEQFF
TRBV2,TRBJ1-4,TRBD1,NA,TGTGCCAGCAGTTCTCACTACAGGGGATCCCCAACAACTAATGAAAAACTGTTTTTT,CASSSHYRGSPTTNEKLFF
TRBV28,TRBJ2-7,TRBD2,once,TGTGCCAGCGTTAGCGGGGGGACCTACGAGCAGTACTTC,CASVSGGTYEQYF
TRBV5-1,TRBJ1-2,NA,NA,TGCGCCAGCAGCCCCCGCGGGGGAGGTAACTATGGCTACACCTTC,CASSPRGGGNYGYTF
TRBV28,TRBJ1-1,NA,NA,TGTGCCAGCAGTCCGCTCCGGGGGGGCCCCCCAAAAGCTTTCTTT,CASSPLRGGPPKAFF
TRBV18,TRBJ2-5,TRBD2,NA,TGTGCCAGCTCACCTGGTCTTTCAGCGGGAGCGGGAGAGACCCAGTACTTC,CASSPGLSAGAGETQYF
TRBV5-1,TRBJ2-5,NA,NA,TGCGCCAGCAGCTTGGACTCGTGGTATGTAGAGACCCAGTACTTC,CASSLDSWYVETQYF
TRBV7-9,TRBJ1-4,NA,NA,TGTGCCAGCAGCTTAGAGTGGGGCAGGGCATTTGAAAAACTGTTTTTT,CASSLEWGRAFEKLFF
TRBV7-6,TRBJ1-1,NA,few,TGTGCCAGCAGCCAGGACAGGAACACTGAAGCTTTCTTT,CASSQDRNTEAFF
TRBV7-9,TRBJ1-2,NA,NA,TGTGCCAGCAGCTCTCGGACAGCTCCTAACTATGGCTACACCTTC,CASSSRTAPNYGYTF
TRBV29-1,TRBJ2-3,TRBD1,NA,TGCAGCGGGGACAGCGATGGAGTAGATACGCAGTATTTT,CSGDSDGVDTQYF
TRBV4-1,TRBJ2-5,TRBD1,NA,TGCGCCAGCAGTCAAAATCCGACAGGGATCGGAGAGACCCAGTACTTC,CASSQNPTGIGETQYF
TRBV4-1,TRBJ2-7,TRBD1,NA,TGCGCCAGCAGCCAAGACCAGGGGGAGTCGGCCTACGAGCAGTACTTC,CASSQDQGESAYEQYF
TRBV5-6,TRBJ1-5,NA,few,TGTGCCAGCAGCTTGAGGGGCCCGACAGCCCGGAATCAGCCCCAGCATTTT,CASSLRGPTARNQPQHF
TRBV11-3,TRBJ2-1,TRBD1,NA,TGTGCCAGCAGCTTACGGGGGACAGGGAGTAATGAGCAGTTCTTC,CASSLRGTGSNEQFF
TRBV6-5,TRBJ2-3,NA,NA,TGTGCCAGCAGTTATCTCCCAGGGGGGTCCACAGATACGCAGTATTTT,CASSYLPGGSTDTQYF
TRBV9,TRBJ2-2,TRBD2,few,TGTGCCAGCAGCGTAGGAGGCGGGAGGGCCACCGGGGAGCTGTTTTTT,CASSVGGGRATGELFF
TRBV6-1,TRBJ1-1,TRBD1,few,TGTGCCAGCAGTGAACGCTTGACAGGGGGCGAAGCTTTCTTT,CASSERLTGGEAFF